The rows below give T cell receptor beta chains drawn from one sample of a study of cytomegalovirus exposure and HLA in healthy donors. Sequencing was performed with immunoSEQ multiplex PCR; in TCRdb, only in-frame clones are kept and a portion is missing. The sample carries about 120,000 clones, 80% recorded once. Sample: PBMCs. All receptors come from a female donor in good health and CMV-seropositive. CDR3s include the opening cysteine and the closing phenylalanine or tryptophan. The D gene is left open where the match is weak. Some rows have no size entry. The others give once, few or many, or a class for an expanded clone.

size	D	V	J	DNA	CDR3
.	TRBD1	TRBV7-2	TRBJ1-5	TGTGCCAGCAGCTTAAGGACAGGGTCGAATCAGCCCCAGCATTTT	CASSLRTGSNQPQHF
.	TRBD1	TRBV5-5	TRBJ2-7	TGTGCCAGCAGCTTGGGACAGGGTGTCACCTACGAGCAGTACTTC	CASSLGQGVTYEQYF
.	TRBD1	TRBV5-1	TRBJ1-1	TGCGCCAGCAGCTCACGACAGGGGCGGAACACTGAAGCTTTCTTT	CASSSRQGRNTEAFF
.	.	TRBV5-1	TRBJ2-3	TGCGCCACGGGGTGGGGTGGCACAGATACGCAGTATTTT	CATGWGGTDTQYF
.	TRBD1	TRBV18	TRBJ1-1	TGTGCCAGCTCCGCCGGGACAGGGTTGAGGAGCACTGAAGCTTTCTTT	CASSAGTGLRSTEAFF
.	TRBD2	TRBV5-1	TRBJ2-7	TGCGCCAGCAGCTTGAATAGCGGGTCTCCCTACGAGCAGTACTTC	CASSLNSGSPYEQYF
.	.	TRBV10-3	TRBJ1-1	TGTGCCTCAACTGACAGCTTTAACACTGAAGCTTTCTTT	CASTDSFNTEAFF
.	.	TRBV5-4	TRBJ2-5	TGTGCCAGCAGCTTGGCCGGAGCAACAGAGACCCAGTACTTC	CASSLAGATETQYF
.	TRBD1	TRBV5-4	TRBJ1-2	TGTGCCAGCAGACAGGGGGGCTATGGCTACACCTTC	CASRQGGYGYTF
.	.	TRBV5-4	TRBJ1-2	TGTGCCAGCAGCAACCGGGGTAACTATGGCTACACCTTC	CASSNRGNYGYTF
.	TRBD2	TRBV2	TRBJ2-3	TGTGCCAGCTCAAGGACTAGCGGGCGAAGCACAGATACGCAGTATTTT	CASSRTSGRSTDTQYF
.	TRBD2	TRBV27	TRBJ2-3	TGTGCCAGCAGTCCGGGGGGGGCTTGGGCAGATACGCAGTATTTT	CASSPGGAWADTQYF
.	.	TRBV7-9	TRBJ1-1	TGTGCCAGCAGCTTACGGGAGGGCCTAAAAGCTTTCTTT	CASSLREGLKAFF
.	.	TRBV29-1	TRBJ2-5	TGCAGCGTTGAAGATCCAGGGTTTCAGGAGACCCAGTACTTC	CSVEDPGFQETQYF
.	TRBD1	TRBV19	TRBJ2-3	TGTGCCAGTAGTGCCCGGGACAGGGGTACAGATACGCAGTATTTT	CASSARDRGTDTQYF
.	.	TRBV11-2	TRBJ2-1	TGTGCCAGCAGCTTAGCCCTCCCCCTCAATGAGCAGTTCTTC	CASSLALPLNEQFF
.	.	TRBV30	TRBJ1-4	TGTGCCTGGAGTCCTGCAGCCGGAGGGGAAAAACTGTTTTTT	CAWSPAAGGEKLFF
.	.	TRBV6-5	TRBJ1-6	TGTGCCAGCAGGGGAGGAAATTCACCCCCCCACTTT	CASRGGNSPPHF
.	TRBD2	TRBV10-3	TRBJ2-5	TGTGCCATCAGTGAGGGGCGGGGGGCCTCCGCCGAGACCCAGTACTTC	CAISEGRGASAETQYF
.	.	TRBV29-1	TRBJ1-5	TGCAGCGTTGCATCGCAGAGCAATCAGCCCCAGCATTTT	CSVASQSNQPQHF
.	.	TRBV7-2	TRBJ2-7	TGTGCCAGCAGCTTAGTTTTCGGGGGGCGGGACGAGCAGTACTTC	CASSLVFGGRDEQYF
.	.	TRBV7-8	TRBJ2-1	TGTGCCAGCAGCTCCGGTCCCCACAATGAGCAGTTCTTC	CASSSGPHNEQFF
.	.	TRBV28	TRBJ2-5	TGTGCCAGCAGGCCCGGGTCTCAAGAGACCCAGTACTTC	CASRPGSQETQYF
once	.	TRBV15	TRBJ1-6	TGTGCCACCAGCCGTCAGGGATACAATTCACCCCTCCACTTT	CATSRQGYNSPLHF
.	.	TRBV5-4	TRBJ1-2	TGTGCCAGCAGCCCTGGGTCTGGGCAGGGTGGCTACACCTTC	CASSPGSGQGGYTF
.	TRBD1	TRBV9	TRBJ1-2	TGTGCCAGCAGCCCGACAGGGGGCGAGGATTATGGCTACACCTTC	CASSPTGGEDYGYTF
few	.	TRBV6-1	TRBJ2-7	TGTGCCAGCGGGACTGGGCAGTACGAGCAGTACTTC	CASGTGQYEQYF
.	.	TRBV5-1	TRBJ1-1	TGCGCCAGCAGCTTTGGATCAGGGGAAAACACTGAAGCTTTCTTT	CASSFGSGENTEAFF
once	.	TRBV4-3	TRBJ2-2	TGCGCCAGCAGCCAAGGGGCCGGATTACAGGGACCCACCGGGGAGCTGTTTTTT	CASSQGAGLQGPTGELFF